This TCR beta chain was identified in a study of blood T cells in healthy people across ages. The overall study: Using template switching, researchers captured about one barcoded beta molecule for each two T cells.

Combining a sample-barcoded 5' primer with a J-beta primer mix, a second PCR ran for roughly 7 to 12 cycles. Unique molecular identifiers of 12 random nucleotides labeled each cDNA. All samples gave at least 2.5 million CDR3-containing paired-end reads. Using its own MiXCR run on the 5' RACE reads, TCRdb lists one record per CDR3 protein. Of 700,000 to 850,000 distinct CDR3 sequences in the sample, under 40% were seen once. The V and J ends lost 1 base and 5 bases respectively, with 14 bases between them. The CDR3 contains 15 residues. Germline V gives CDR1 SGHTA, CDR2 FQGNSA. Each donor was a healthy Caucasian individual from Russia, aged roughly 6 to 95.

Sequenced sample: blood. This chain links TRBV7-2 with TRBJ2-5; D remains ambiguous. The clonotype originates from a man aged 18 to 29 in good health. In DNA form, the CDR3 reads TGTGCCAGCAGCTTAGGGAGTCAGGCGCCCGAGACCCAGTACTTC. It is translated as CASSLGSQAPETQYF.